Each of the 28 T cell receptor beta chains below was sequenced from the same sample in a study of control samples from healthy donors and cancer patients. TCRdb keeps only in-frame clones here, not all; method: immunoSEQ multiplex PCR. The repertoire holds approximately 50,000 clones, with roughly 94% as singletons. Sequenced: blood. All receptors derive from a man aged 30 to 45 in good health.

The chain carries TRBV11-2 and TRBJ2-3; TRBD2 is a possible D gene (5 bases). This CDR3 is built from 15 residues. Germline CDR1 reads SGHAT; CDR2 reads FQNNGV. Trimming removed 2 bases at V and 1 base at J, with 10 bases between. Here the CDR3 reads CASSLWRSRTDTQYF. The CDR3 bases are TGTGCCAGCAGCTTATGGAGGAGCCGCACAGATACGCAGTATTTT.

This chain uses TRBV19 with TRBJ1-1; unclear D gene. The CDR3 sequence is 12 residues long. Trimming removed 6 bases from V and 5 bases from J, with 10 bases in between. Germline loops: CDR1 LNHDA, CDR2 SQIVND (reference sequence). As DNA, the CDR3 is TGTGCCAGTAGGTGGGGTGATACTGAAGCTTTCTTT. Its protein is CASRWGDTEAFF.

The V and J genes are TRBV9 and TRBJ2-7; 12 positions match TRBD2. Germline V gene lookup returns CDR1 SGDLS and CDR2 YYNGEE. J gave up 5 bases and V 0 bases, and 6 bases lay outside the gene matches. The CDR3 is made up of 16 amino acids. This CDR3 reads CASSVALAGGPNEQYF. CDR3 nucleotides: TGTGCCAGCAGCGTAGCCCTAGCGGGAGGGCCAAACGAGCAGTACTTC.

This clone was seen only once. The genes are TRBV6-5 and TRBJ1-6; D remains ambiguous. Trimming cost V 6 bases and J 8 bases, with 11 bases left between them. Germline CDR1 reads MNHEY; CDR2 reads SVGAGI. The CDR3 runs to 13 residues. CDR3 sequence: CASRPDGDSPLHF. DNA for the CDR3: TGTGCCAGCAGACCCGACGGTGATTCACCCCTCCACTTT.

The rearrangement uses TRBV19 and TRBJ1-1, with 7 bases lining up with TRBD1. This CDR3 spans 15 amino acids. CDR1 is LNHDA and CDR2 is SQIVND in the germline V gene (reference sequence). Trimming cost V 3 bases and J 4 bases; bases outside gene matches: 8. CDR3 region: CASSISQGGFTEAFF. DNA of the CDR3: TGTGCCAGTAGTATTTCCCAGGGGGGGTTCACTGAAGCTTTCTTT.

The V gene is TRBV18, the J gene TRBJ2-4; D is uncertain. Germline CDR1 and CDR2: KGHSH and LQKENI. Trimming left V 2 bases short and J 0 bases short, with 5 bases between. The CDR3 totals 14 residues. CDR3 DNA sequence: TGTGCCAGCTCACCAGTAGGAGCCAAAAACATTCAGTACTTC. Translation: CASSPVGAKNIQYF.

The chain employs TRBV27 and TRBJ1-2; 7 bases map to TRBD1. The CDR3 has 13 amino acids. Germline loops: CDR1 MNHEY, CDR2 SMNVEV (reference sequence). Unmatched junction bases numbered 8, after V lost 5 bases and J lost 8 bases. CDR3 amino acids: CASSPLTGNGYTF. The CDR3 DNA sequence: TGTGCCAGCAGTCCATTGACAGGGAACGGCTACACCTTC.

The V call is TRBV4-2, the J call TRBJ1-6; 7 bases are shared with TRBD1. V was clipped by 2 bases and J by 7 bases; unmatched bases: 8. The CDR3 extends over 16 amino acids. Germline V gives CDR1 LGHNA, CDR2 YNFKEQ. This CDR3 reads CASSQPPGRGNSPLHF. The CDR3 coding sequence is TGTGCCAGCAGCCAACCCCCCGGCAGGGGGAATTCACCCCTCCACTTT.

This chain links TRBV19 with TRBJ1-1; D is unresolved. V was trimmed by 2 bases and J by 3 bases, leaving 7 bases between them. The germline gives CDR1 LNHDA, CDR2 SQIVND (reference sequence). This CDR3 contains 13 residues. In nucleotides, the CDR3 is TGTGCCAGTAGTATACAAGGGCACACTGAAGCTTTCTTT. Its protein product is CASSIQGHTEAFF.

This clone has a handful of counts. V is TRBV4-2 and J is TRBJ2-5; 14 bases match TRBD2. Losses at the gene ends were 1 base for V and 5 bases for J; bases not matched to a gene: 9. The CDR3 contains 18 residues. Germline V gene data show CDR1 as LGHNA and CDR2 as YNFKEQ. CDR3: CASSQVRSGTSGSETQYF. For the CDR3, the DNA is TGTGCCAGCAGCCAAGTCCGGTCCGGGACTAGCGGGAGTGAGACCCAGTACTTC.

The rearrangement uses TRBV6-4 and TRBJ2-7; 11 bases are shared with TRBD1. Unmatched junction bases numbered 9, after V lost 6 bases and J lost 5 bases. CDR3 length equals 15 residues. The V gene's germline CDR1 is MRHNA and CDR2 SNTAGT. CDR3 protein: CASRSAGTGGHEQYF. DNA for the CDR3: TGTGCCAGCAGGTCTGCCGGGACAGGGGGGCACGAGCAGTACTTC.

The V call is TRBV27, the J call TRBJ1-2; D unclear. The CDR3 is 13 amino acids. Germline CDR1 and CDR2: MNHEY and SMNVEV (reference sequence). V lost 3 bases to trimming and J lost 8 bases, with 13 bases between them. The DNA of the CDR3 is TGTGCCAGCAGTTTGGGCAGACATGGCGGCTACACCTTC. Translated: CASSLGRHGGYTF.

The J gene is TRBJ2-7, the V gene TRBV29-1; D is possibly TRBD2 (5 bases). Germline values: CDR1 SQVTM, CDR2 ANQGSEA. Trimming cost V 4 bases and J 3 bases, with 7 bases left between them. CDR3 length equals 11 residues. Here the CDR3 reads CSVGGGYEQYF. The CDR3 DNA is TGCAGCGTTGGAGGAGGCTACGAGCAGTACTTC.

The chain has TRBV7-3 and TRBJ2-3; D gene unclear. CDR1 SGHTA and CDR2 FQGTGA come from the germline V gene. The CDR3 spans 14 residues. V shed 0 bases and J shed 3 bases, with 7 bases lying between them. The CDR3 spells CASSLTKGTDTQYF. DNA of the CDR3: TGTGCCAGCAGCTTAACCAAAGGAACAGATACGCAGTATTTT.

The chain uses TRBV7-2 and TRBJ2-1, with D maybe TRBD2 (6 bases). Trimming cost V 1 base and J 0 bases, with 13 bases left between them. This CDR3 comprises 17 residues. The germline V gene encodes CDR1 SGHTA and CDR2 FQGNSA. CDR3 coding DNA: TGTGCCAGCAGCTTAGTGGTCCGGGAGAGCTCCTACAATGAGCAGTTCTTC. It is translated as CASSLVVRESSYNEQFF.

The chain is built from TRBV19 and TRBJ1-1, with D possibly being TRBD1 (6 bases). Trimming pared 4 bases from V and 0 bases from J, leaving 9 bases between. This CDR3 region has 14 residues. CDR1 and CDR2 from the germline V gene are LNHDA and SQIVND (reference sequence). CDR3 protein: CASSTRTVNTEAFF. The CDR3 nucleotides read TGTGCCAGTAGTACCCGGACAGTGAACACTGAAGCTTTCTTT.

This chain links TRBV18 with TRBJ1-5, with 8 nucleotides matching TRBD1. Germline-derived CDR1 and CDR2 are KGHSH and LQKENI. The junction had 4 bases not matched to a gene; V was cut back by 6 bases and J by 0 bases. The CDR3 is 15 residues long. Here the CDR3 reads CASSRTGTSNQPQHF. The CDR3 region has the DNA TGTGCCAGCTCGAGGACAGGGACTAGCAATCAGCCCCAGCATTTT. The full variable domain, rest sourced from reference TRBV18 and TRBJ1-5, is NAGVMQNPRHLVRRRGQEARLRCSPMKGHSHVYWYRQLPEEGLKFMVYLQKENIIDESGMPKERFSAEFPKEGPSILRIQQVVRGDSAAYFCASSRTGTSNQPQHFGDGTRLSIL.

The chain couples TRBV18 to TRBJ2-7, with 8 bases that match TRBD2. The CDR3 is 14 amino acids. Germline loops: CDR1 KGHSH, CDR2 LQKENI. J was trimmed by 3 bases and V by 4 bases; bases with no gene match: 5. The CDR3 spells CASSLSGGLYEQYF. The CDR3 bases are TGTGCCAGCTCACTGTCGGGAGGGCTCTACGAGCAGTACTTC.

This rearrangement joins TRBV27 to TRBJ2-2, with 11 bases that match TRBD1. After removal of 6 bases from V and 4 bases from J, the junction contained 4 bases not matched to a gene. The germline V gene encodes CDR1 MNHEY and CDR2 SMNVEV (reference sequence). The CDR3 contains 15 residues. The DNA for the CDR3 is TGTGCCAGCAGGCGAGGGACAGGGGGCACCGGGGAGCTGTTTTTT. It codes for CASRRGTGGTGELFF.

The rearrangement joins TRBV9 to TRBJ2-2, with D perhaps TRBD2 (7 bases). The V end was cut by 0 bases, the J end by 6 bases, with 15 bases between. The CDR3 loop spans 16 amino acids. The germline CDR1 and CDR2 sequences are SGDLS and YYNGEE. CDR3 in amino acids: CASSVVSGGKAGELFF. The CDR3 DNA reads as TGTGCCAGCAGCGTAGTATCGGGGGGCAAGGCCGGGGAGCTGTTTTTT. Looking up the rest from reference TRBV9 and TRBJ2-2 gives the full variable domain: DSGVTQTPKHLITATGQRVTLRCSPRSGDLSVYWYQQSLDQGLQFLIQYYNGEERAKGNILERFSAQQFPDLHSELNLSSLELGDSALYFCASSVVSGGKAGELFFGEGSRLTVL.

The CDR3 DNA sequence: TGTGCCAGCAATTTTCAGGGGCGAGTAGAAGGCTACACCTTC. As protein: CASNFQGRVEGYTF. The chain joins TRBV28 to TRBJ1-2, with TRBD1 as a possible D gene (6 bases). Trimming cost V 7 bases and J 8 bases, with 20 bases left between them. Germline loops: CDR1 MDHEN, CDR2 SYDVKM. The CDR3 runs 14 residues.

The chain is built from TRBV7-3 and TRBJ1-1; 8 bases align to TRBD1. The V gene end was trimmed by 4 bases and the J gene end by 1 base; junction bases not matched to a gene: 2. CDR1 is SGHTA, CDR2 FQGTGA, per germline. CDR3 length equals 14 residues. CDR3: CASSSQGANTEAFF. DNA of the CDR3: TGTGCCAGCAGCTCTCAGGGGGCGAACACTGAAGCTTTCTTT.

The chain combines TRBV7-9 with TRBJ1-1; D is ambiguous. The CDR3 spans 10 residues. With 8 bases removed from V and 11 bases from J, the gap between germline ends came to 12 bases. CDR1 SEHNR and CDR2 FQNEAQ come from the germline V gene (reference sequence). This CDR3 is CASGEFWAFF. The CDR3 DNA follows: TGTGCCAGCGGAGAGTTTTGGGCTTTCTTT.

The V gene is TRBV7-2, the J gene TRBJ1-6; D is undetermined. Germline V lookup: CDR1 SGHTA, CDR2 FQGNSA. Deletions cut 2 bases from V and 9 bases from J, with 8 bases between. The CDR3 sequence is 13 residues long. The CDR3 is CASSLQEGSPLHF. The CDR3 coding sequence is TGTGCCAGCAGCTTACAGGAAGGTTCACCCCTCCACTTT.

This CDR3 reads CASSLVRASSGTGELFF. The CDR3 region has the DNA TGTGCCAGCAGCTTAGTTAGGGCCTCTAGCGGAACCGGGGAGCTGTTTTTT. This chain joins TRBV7-6 and TRBJ2-2, with 7 bases lining up with TRBD2. This CDR3 contains 17 residues. The J segment lost 5 bases and the V segment lost 1 base, leaving 10 bases of the junction unmatched. CDR1 is SGHVS and CDR2 is FNYEAQ in the germline V gene.

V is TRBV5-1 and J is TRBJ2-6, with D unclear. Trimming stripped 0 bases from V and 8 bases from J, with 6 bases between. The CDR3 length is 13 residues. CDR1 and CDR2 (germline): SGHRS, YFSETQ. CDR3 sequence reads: CASSLGGSNVLTF. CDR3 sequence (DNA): TGCGCCAGCAGCTTGGGGGGTTCCAACGTCCTGACTTTC.

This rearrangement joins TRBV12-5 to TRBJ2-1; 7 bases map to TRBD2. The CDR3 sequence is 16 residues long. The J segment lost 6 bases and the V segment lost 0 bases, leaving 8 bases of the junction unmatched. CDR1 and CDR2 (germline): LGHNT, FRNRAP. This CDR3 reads CASGLVIGGRANEQFF. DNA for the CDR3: TGTGCTAGTGGTTTGGTAATTGGAGGGAGGGCCAATGAGCAGTTCTTC.

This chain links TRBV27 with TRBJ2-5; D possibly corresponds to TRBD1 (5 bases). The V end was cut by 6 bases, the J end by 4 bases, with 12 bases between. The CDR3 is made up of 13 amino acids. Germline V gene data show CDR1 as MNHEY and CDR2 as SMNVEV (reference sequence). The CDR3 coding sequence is TGTGCCAGCAGCAGGGCGAGACGAGAGACCCAGTACTTC. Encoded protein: CASSRARRETQYF.